The 14 T cell receptor beta chains reported below all come from one sample, sequenced in a study of T cells expressing NK-cell markers. Each CDR3 protein gets one entry in TCRdb, which reprocessed the 5' RACE reads and gives no DNA. Reported are thousands of distinct CDR3 sequences; the ten largest clones contain about 55%. Input material: blood T cells: a sorted CD56 or NKG2C T cell subset, CD4+ or CD8+ T cells, or bulk PBMC T cells (not recorded which). These receptors were taken from a man between 18 and 29 years old in good health.

By frequency, this clonotype is medium-sized (0.01 to 0.1%). This rearrangement joins TRBV5-1 to TRBJ1-5. The CDR3 sequence is 13 residues long. Germline V gene sequence: CDR1 SGHRS, CDR2 YFSETQ. CDR3 region: CASSLDGDQPQHF.

This clonotype is called medium-sized based on its frequency. V and J are TRBV12-3 or TRBV12-4 and TRBJ2-3; lacking DNA, the TRBD2 call made by TCRdb goes unchecked. CDR3 size: 15 residues. This CDR3 reads CASSRLAEGTDTQYF.

The chain links TRBV5-1 to TRBJ1-5; the D call from TCRdb, TRBD1, cannot be confirmed without DNA. There are 15 residues in the CDR3. The germline gives CDR1 SGHRS, CDR2 YFSETQ. CDR3 amino acids: CASSLGDTNNQPQHF.

This chain links TRBV5-1 with TRBJ2-5; with no DNA, the TCRdb D assignment of TRBD1 cannot be verified. The germline V gene has CDR1 SGHRS and CDR2 YFSETQ. CDR3 length: 14 residues. The CDR3 sequence is CASSPGTQQETQYF.

J is TRBJ2-7 and V is TRBV25-1; TCRdb designates TRBD2, a call that cannot be tested without DNA. Germline lookup yields CDR1 MGHDK and CDR2 SYGVNS. The CDR3 covers 13 residues. CDR3 sequence: CASSEREVGEQYF.

This chain joins TRBV12-3 or TRBV12-4 and TRBJ2-7. This CDR3 has 13 residues. This CDR3 reads CASSLLSFYEQYF.

V and J are TRBV6-4 and TRBJ2-1; no DNA is available, so the TRBD2 call from TCRdb remains unchecked. Germline V CDR1 and CDR2: MRHNA, SNTAGT. The CDR3 is 15 amino acids. The CDR3 region is CASSASGTSYNEQFF.

The chain combines TRBV7-2 with TRBJ1-3. Germline values: CDR1 SGHTA, CDR2 FQGNSA. This CDR3 spans 12 amino acids. The CDR3 spells CASSPSGNTIYF.

V gene TRBV11-3 combines with J gene TRBJ1-2; TCRdb's assignment of TRBD1 cannot be checked, as there is no DNA. The CDR3 is made up of 15 amino acids. The V gene's germline CDR1 is SGHNT and CDR2 YENEEA. CDR3 region: CASSHGTVSSYGYTF.

The chain carries TRBV4-2 and TRBJ2-6; the TCRdb D gene call, TRBD2, has no DNA to confirm it. Germline lookup yields CDR1 LGHNA and CDR2 YNFKEQ. The CDR3 spans 16 residues. The CDR3 loop is CASSQTSGSGANVLTF.

Here the CDR3 reads CASSFFTRRFGNEQFF. V and J are TRBV5-5 and TRBJ2-1. Germline V gene data show CDR1 as SGHKS and CDR2 as YYEKEE (reference sequence). This CDR3 has 16 residues.

This chain links TRBV6-5 with TRBJ1-6. Germline CDR1 and CDR2: MNHEY and SVGAGI. The CDR3 contains 16 residues. This CDR3 reads CASSYSAEASYSPLHF.

This chain joins TRBV9 and TRBJ2-1; there is no DNA to check the TCRdb D call of TRBD2. This CDR3 has 17 residues. Germline CDR1 is SGDLS and CDR2 is YYNGEE. The CDR3 region is CARKILRGLAGLDEQFF.

The genes are TRBV30 and TRBJ2-3; the TRBD2 assignment by TCRdb is unverifiable without DNA. The CDR3 loop spans 16 amino acids. Germline assignment: CDR1 GTSNPN and CDR2 SVGIG (reference sequence). This CDR3 reads CAWSDPSGGSTDTQYF.